These 13 T cell receptor beta chains were sequenced from one sample in a study of T cell responses to AZD1222 COVID-19 vaccine. The protocol was immunoSEQ multiplex PCR, while the TCRdb copy is restricted to in-frame clones and leaves out a portion. The sample has about 94,000 clones, roughly 90% seen once. The sequenced sample was peripheral blood, obtained on day 0 of AZD1222 vaccination. All receptors derive from an adult in good health.

The J gene is TRBJ1-1, the V gene TRBV5-5; 8 bases are shared with TRBD1. The CDR3 has 15 residues. Germline V lookup: CDR1 SGHKS, CDR2 YYEKEE (reference sequence). J lost 1 base, V lost 3 bases, and 5 bases had no gene match. The CDR3: CASSSAGGQNTEAFF. The DNA for the CDR3 is TGTGCCAGCAGCTCCGCAGGGGGCCAGAACACTGAAGCTTTCTTT.

The chain is built from TRBV6-5 and TRBJ1-1; maybe TRBD1 (6 bases). The germline V gene encodes CDR1 MNHEY and CDR2 SVGAGI. Trimming left V 6 bases short and J 4 bases short, with 12 bases between. The CDR3 is 13 amino acids. The CDR3 bases are TGTGCCAGCAGAACAGGGTGGGGCACTGAAGCTTTCTTT. Translating gives CASRTGWGTEAFF.

The chain couples TRBV6-5 to TRBJ1-2, with 7 bases identical to TRBD1. With V trimmed by 7 bases and J by 5 bases, 13 bases remained unmatched. Germline V gene data show CDR1 as MNHEY and CDR2 as SVGAGI. The CDR3 has 15 amino acids. DNA for the CDR3: TGTGCCAGCACTACATTCGGACAGGTCCTATATGGCTACACCTTC. Amino acids: CASTTFGQVLYGYTF.

The rearrangement joins TRBV6-5 to TRBJ1-1; 7 bases are a match to TRBD1. V was clipped by 6 bases and J by 4 bases; unmatched bases: 11. This CDR3 region has 15 residues. Germline CDR1 MNHEY, CDR2 SVGAGI. The CDR3 loop reads CASSSIGQVGTEAFF. The CDR3 DNA follows: TGTGCCAGCAGCTCTATAGGACAGGTCGGCACTGAAGCTTTCTTT.

The chain links TRBV6-1 to TRBJ1-5; perhaps TRBD1 as D (6 bases). V lost 0 bases and J lost 5, with 14 bases in between. Per the germline V gene, CDR1 is MNHNS and CDR2 is SASEGT. The CDR3 has 16 residues. The CDR3 sequence is CASSEADTGTHQPQHF. Here the CDR3 DNA reads TGTGCCAGCAGTGAAGCGGATACAGGGACTCATCAGCCCCAGCATTTT.

The rearrangement joins TRBV6-2 or TRBV6-3 to TRBJ2-4; no clear D gene. V was clipped by 6 bases and J by 0 bases, with 15 bases between them. Per germline, CDR1 MNHEY and CDR2 SVGEGT. The length of the CDR3 is 16 residues. The CDR3 protein is CASSPDKAGAKNIQYF. DNA for the CDR3: TGTGCCAGCAGCCCTGACAAGGCTGGAGCCAAAAACATTCAGTACTTC.

The rearrangement links TRBV29-1 to TRBJ1-5; tentative D call: TRBD1 (6 bases). The CDR3 has 15 amino acids. CDR1 and CDR2 from the germline V gene are SQVTM and ANQGSEA. With 3 bases removed from V and 5 bases from J, the gap between germline ends came to 17 bases. The CDR3 coding sequence is TGCAGCGTTGAGGACCCTAGGACAGTTGATCAGCCCCAGCATTTT. Residues: CSVEDPRTVDQPQHF.

This clone was detected a few times. The chain recombines TRBV11-2 with TRBJ2-2; possible D gene TRBD1, 5 bases. Looked up from germline, CDR1 is SGHAT and CDR2 is FQNNGV. The CDR3 contains 15 residues. The V and J ends lost 5 bases and 5 bases respectively, with 15 bases between them. DNA of the CDR3: TGTGCCAGCAGCCCCACCCCCTACAGGACCGGGGAGCTGTTTTTT. Amino acids: CASSPTPYRTGELFF.

The V and J genes are TRBV2 and TRBJ1-6; 9 bases agree with TRBD1. The ends lost 4 bases at V and 10 bases at J; junction bases unmatched: 5. This CDR3 has 14 residues. Germline V gene lookup returns CDR1 SNHLY and CDR2 FYNNEI. The chain's CDR3 is CASSGDRVGSPLHF. CDR3 DNA sequence: TGTGCCAGCAGTGGGGACAGGGTAGGATCACCCCTCCACTTT. The full variable domain, its missing parts supplied by reference TRBV2 and TRBJ1-6, is EPEVTQTPSHQVTQMGQEVILRCVPISNHLYFYWYRQILGQKVEFLVSFYNNEISEKSEIFDDQFSVERPDGSNFTLKIRSTKLEDSAMYFCASSGDRVGSPLHFGNGTRLTVT.

The CDR3 loop reads CASSLVQGGTEAFF. The CDR3 DNA is TGTGCCAGCAGCTTAGTTCAGGGGGGCACTGAAGCTTTCTTT. The V and J genes are TRBV7-2 and TRBJ1-1, with 7 bases matching TRBD1. The CDR3 totals 14 residues. CDR1 SGHTA and CDR2 FQGNSA come from the germline V gene. With V trimmed by 1 base and J by 4 bases, 3 bases remained unmatched.

This chain uses TRBV7-8 with TRBJ2-2; the D gene is possibly TRBD2 (6 bases). Per the germline V gene, CDR1 is SGHVS and CDR2 is FQNEAQ. The CDR3 contains 14 residues. V lost 11 bases and J 0 bases, leaving 13 bases between the germline ends. CDR3 loop: CARPRDSNTGELFF. DNA for the CDR3: TGTGCCCGGCCCCGGGACTCGAACACCGGGGAGCTGTTTTTT.

The chain combines TRBV12-3 or TRBV12-4 with TRBJ2-3; D remains ambiguous. This CDR3 is built from 13 residues. The V and J ends lost 5 bases and 6 bases respectively, with 12 bases between them. The CDR3 coding sequence is TGTGCCAGCAGTGCGAATATTAGGGATACGCAGTATTTT. Protein product: CASSANIRDTQYF.

The V gene is TRBV30, the J gene TRBJ2-2; 8 bases map to TRBD2. The V segment lost 4 bases and the J segment 6 bases; nucleotides outside the gene matches: 4. The CDR3 contains 13 residues. Germline values: CDR1 GTSNPN, CDR2 SVGIG (reference sequence). In DNA, the CDR3 is TGTGCCTGGACTAATAGCGGGGCCGGGGAGCTGTTTTTT. Its protein product is CAWTNSGAGELFF.